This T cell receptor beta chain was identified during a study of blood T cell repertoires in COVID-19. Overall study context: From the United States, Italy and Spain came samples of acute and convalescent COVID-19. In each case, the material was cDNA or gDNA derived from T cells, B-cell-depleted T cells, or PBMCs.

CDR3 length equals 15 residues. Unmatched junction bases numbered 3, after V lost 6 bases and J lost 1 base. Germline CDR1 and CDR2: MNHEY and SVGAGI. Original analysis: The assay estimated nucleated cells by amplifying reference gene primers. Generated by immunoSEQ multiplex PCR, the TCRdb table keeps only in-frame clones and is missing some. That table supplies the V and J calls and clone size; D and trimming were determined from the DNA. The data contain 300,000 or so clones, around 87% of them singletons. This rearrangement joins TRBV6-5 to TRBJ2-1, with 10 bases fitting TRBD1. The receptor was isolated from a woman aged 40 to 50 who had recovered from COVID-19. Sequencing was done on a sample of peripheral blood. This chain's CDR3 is CASSGGQGSYNEQFF. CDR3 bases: TGTGCCAGCAGCGGGGGACAGGGGTCCTACAATGAGCAGTTCTTC.